This T cell receptor (beta chain) originates from a study of shared clonotypes between healthy human individuals. The study's findings and limits: It was the few donors that limited the genetic and exposure-history diversity represented.

This clone turned up a few times. Its antigen remains unknown. The assay was immunoSEQ multiplex PCR, and TCRdb's table has in-frame clones only and misses some. This repertoire shows roughly 490,000 clones, less than 80% found once; its top ten account for over 9.5%. Genomic DNA for unsorted samples was obtained from about 90 million PBMCs. The origin of this receptor is a woman in her thirties or forties in good health. Some clones in this sample may be carry-over from other donors' samples. The sequenced material came from PBMCs.

CDR3: CASSATRLETQYF. DNA for the CDR3: TGTGCCAGCAGCGCCACCCGGTTAGAGACCCAGTACTTC. The chain employs TRBV7-2 and TRBJ2-5; D gene ambiguous. Trimming took 5 bases from V and 4 from J, leaving 11 bases between them. The CDR3 contains 13 residues. CDR1 and CDR2 from the germline V gene are SGHTA and FQGNSA.